This T cell receptor beta chain was captured in a study of cytomegalovirus exposure and HLA in healthy donors. Primers: 60 Vbeta forward and 13 Jbeta reverse. Sequencing used immunoSEQ multiplex PCR; TCRdb keeps in-frame clones, though not all of them. This table holds roughly 190,000 clones, roughly 77% found once. Trimming removed 1 base from V and 0 bases from J, with 9 bases in between. Germline CDR1 reads SGHDN; CDR2 reads FVKESK. The CDR3 is made up of 15 amino acids. This TCR was recovered from a middle-aged man in good health and CMV-seropositive. The sequenced sample consisted of PBMCs. V gene TRBV14 combines with J gene TRBJ2-5; no definite D call. The DNA for the CDR3 is TGTGCCAGCAGCCAAGGGGCGCTGTACCAAGAGACCCAGTACTTC. Translated: CASSQGALYQETQYF.